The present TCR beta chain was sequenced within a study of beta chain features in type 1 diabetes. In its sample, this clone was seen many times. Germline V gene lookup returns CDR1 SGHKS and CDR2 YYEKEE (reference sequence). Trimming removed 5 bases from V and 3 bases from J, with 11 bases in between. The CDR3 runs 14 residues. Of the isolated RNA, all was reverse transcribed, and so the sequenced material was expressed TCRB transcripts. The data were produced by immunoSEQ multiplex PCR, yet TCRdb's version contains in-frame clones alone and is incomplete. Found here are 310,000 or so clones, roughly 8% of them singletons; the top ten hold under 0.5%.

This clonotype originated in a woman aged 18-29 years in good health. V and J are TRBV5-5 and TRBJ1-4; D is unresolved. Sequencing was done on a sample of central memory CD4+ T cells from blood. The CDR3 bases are TGTGCCAGCAGGATCGAGGGATCTAATGAAAAACTGTTTTTT. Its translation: CASRIEGSNEKLFF.